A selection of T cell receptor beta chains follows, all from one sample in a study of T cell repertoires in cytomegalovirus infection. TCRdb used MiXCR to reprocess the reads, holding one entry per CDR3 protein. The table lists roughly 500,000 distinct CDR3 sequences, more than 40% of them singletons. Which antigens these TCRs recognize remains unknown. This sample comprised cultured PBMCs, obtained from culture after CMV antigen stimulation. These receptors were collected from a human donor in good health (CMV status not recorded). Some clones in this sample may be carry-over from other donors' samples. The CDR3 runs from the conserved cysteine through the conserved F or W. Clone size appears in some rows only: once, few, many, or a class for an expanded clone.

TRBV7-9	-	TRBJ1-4	CASSFGGGNSEKLFF
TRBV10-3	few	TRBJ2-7	CAISESGTGGEQYF
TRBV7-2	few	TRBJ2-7	CASTRDARYDEQYF
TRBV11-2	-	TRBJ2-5	CASSLTGGSTETQYF
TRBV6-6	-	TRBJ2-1	CASSQTSGRVYNEQFF
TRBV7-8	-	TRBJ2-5	CASSERGRETQYF
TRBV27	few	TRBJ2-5	CASSTSRGPVQETQYF
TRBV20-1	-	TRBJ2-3	CSVTQGADTQYF
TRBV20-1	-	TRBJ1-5	CSAVVGSNQPQHF
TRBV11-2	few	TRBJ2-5	CASSLVGGGLQETQYF
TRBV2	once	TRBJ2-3	CASSPWTDTQYF
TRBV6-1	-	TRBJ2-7	CASSEFLTYEQYF
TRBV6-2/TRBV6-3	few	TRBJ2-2	CASSRRTSGATGELFF
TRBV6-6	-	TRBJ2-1	CASSYLLAGGNEQFF
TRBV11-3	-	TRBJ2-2	CASSSVDRDHGELFF
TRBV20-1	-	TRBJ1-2	CSARELTDYGYTF
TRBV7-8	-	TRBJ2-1	CASSATGPYNEQFF
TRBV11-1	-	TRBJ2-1	CASSYRDEQFF
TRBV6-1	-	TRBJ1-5	CASSEMGEQPQHF
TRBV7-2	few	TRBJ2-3	CASSRTGMADTQYF
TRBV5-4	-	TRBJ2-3	CASSLAGATPDTQYF
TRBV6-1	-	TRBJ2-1	CASSEGSYNEQFF
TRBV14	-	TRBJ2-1	CASSRLGREGREQFF
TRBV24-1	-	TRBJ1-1	CATRTGFSAEAFF
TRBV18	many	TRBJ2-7	CASSPPSSYEQYF
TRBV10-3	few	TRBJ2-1	CAISTLGASLGNEQFF
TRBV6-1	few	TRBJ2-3	CASSESGTDTQYF
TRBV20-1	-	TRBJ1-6	CSAEPGQGVNSPLHF
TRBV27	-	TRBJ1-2	CASSSGQAIYGYTF
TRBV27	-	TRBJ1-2	CATQPGAGPTGGYGYTF
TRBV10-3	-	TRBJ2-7	CAISDRANYEQYF
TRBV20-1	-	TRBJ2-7	CSARGGQDKIYEQYF
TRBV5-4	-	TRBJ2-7	CASSHPLATNDEQYF
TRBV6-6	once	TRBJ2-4	CASSPRAKNIQYF
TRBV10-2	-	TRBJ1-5	CASSESLRSNQPQHF
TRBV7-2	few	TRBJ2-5	CASSLAFSGPGQETQYF
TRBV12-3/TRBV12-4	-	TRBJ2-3	CASSPRVGGGRDSSTQYF
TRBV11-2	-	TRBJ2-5	CASSPTTGQGLQYF
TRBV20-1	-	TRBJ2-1	CSARDPRGVYNEQFF
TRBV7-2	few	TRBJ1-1	CASSLVGTAHTEAFF
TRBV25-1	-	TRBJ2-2	CASSEPTGELFF
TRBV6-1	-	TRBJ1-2	CASSEAPGPLYGYTF
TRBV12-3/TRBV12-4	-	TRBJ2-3	CASFTGGLDTQYF
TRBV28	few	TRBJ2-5	CASSPLNGLLETQYF
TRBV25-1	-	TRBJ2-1	CASRWYNEQFF